The clone carrying this T cell receptor (beta chain) was picked up a small number of times. The target antigen is unknown. The record originates from a study of cytotoxic CD8 clonotypes in ibrutinib-treated CLL. Overall study context: Response sampling took place at median around 12 months of treatment, range 6 to 36. Whole-study findings and limits: The study found baseline clonality above age-matched healthy donors, tracking circulating CD8+ T-cell counts. A rise in clonality was seen at ibrutinib response, and a fall back toward baseline was seen at progression. A difference in sampling times existed between sustained-remission and progressing patients.

TCRdb keeps only in-frame clones here, not all; method: immunoSEQ multiplex PCR. The table records some 43,000 clones, around 73% of them present only once. The sequences come from PBMCs, collected after 12 months of ibrutinib treatment. This receptor was obtained from a human donor with chronic lymphocytic leukemia.

CDR3 region: CASSQSGSNTGELFF. CDR3 bases: TGTGCCAGCAGCCAAAGCGGATCGAACACCGGGGAGCTGTTTTTT. The chain joins TRBV4-2 to TRBJ2-2; D perhaps matches TRBD2 (5 bases). Germline lookup yields CDR1 LGHNA and CDR2 YNFKEQ. This CDR3 has 15 amino acids. V dropped 2 bases and J dropped 0 bases, with 7 bases sitting between them.